This T cell receptor beta chain was recorded in a study of PD-1 blockade in classical Hodgkin lymphoma (dated by TCRdb to 2020 to 2022). Background for the entire study: The study used CyTOF and TCR beta sequencing to define a peripheral blood immune signature of response to PD-1 blockade in classical Hodgkin lymphoma. What the study reported, not specific to this receptor: Baseline TCR diversity was reported as lower in newly diagnosed patients than in healthy donors, and lower still in relapsed/refractory patients. The study was limited to a single clinical trial cohort, and causes of repertoire differences, possibly disease activity or prior therapy, remained undefined.

From a lookup of the germline V gene, CDR1 and CDR2 are LGHNA and YSLEER. Trimming removed 5 bases from V and 0 bases from J, leaving 13 bases between the germline ends. The CDR3 contains 16 residues, cysteine and phenylalanine counted. The kept DNA is CDR3 alone, 48 bases in frame from the first base. For this clone: Its antigen target is currently unknown. No much larger clone exists at a distance of one base, and base qualities are not known.

Genomic DNA was extracted with the Qiagen DNeasy kit from unsorted PBMCs and from negatively selected CD4+ and CD8+ fractions. Using primers that anneal to V and J segments, immunoSEQ multiplex PCR amplified the TCR beta CDR3 regions. A synthetic immune receptor repertoire was used to minimize amplification bias, and any residual bias was removed computationally once sequencing was done. Processing in the source paper ran as follows. Custom Python scripts were used to quantify repertoire diversity as the Shannon entropy index. The unsorted, CD4+ and CD8+ repertoires were each analyzed separately, with the exception of combined analyses, where CD4+ and CD8+ sequences were merged in silico. TCRdb took over this immuneACCESS table, retaining in-frame rearrangements with V and J assigned. Such tables are incomplete; in checked studies, under half of the missing clones stem from an unresolved V gene, and the remainder is unexplained. V and J calls and clone size are as listed in that table; D and trimming were resolved from the DNA. This sample is represented by about 22,000 clones; approximately 94% of them were singletons. The ten largest make up approximately 5% of the sample.

In light of the paper, this sample's time point label describes: newly diagnosed, previously untreated cHL patient sample. As a comparison group for the relapsed/refractory trial patients, PBMCs from patients with newly diagnosed, previously untreated classical Hodgkin lymphoma were sequenced. Peripheral blood was collected in 8 mL Vacutainer Cell Preparation Tubes, from which PBMCs were isolated by centrifugation and then cryopreserved. The source of this sequence is a human donor with classical Hodgkin lymphoma. This chain is built from TRBV4-3 and TRBJ2-2, with the D gene too uncertain to name. Sequencing input: peripheral blood mononuclear cells (PBMCs). The bases are TGCGCCAGCAGCGCCTCTTTGGGGTCGAACACCGGGGAGCTGTTTTTT. This codes for CASSASLGSNTGELFF.